Below are 7 T cell receptor beta chains sequenced from a single sample in a study of blood T cell repertoires in COVID-19. Using immunoSEQ multiplex PCR, the repertoire was profiled, and TCRdb retains in-frame clones only, with some absent. Among fewer than 250,000 clones listed, about 86% were seen once. Sequencing was carried out using PBMCs or T cells enriched from blood (not recorded which). These receptors all come from a woman between 45 and 65 years old with acute COVID-19.

The chain links TRBV19 to TRBJ2-1, with 9 bases aligning to TRBD1. CDR1 is LNHDA and CDR2 is SQIVND in the germline V gene (reference sequence). V gave up 6 bases and J gave up 7 bases; unmatched junction bases: 10. The CDR3 contains 15 residues. In DNA form, the CDR3 reads TGTGCCAGTAGCAGCAAGGGACAGGGATGGAATGAGCAGTTCTTC. This sequence encodes CASSSKGQGWNEQFF.

This clone has a single count. The chain carries TRBV27 and TRBJ1-2; 8 bases align to TRBD1. The CDR3 loop spans 13 amino acids. Losses at the gene ends were 5 bases for V and 7 bases for J; bases not matched to a gene: 6. From germline, CDR1 is MNHEY and CDR2 SMNVEV (reference sequence). The CDR3 DNA sequence: TGTGCCAGCAGTCAACAGGGGGATTTTGGCTACACCTTC. Translating it yields CASSQQGDFGYTF.

This chain uses TRBV28 with TRBJ2-2, with 8 nucleotides matching TRBD2. This CDR3 comprises 15 residues. V was clipped by 3 bases and J by 3 bases; unmatched bases: 3. The germline gives CDR1 MDHEN, CDR2 SYDVKM. This chain's CDR3 is CASSFTSGHTGELFF. CDR3 nucleotides: TGTGCCAGCAGTTTCACTAGCGGACACACCGGGGAGCTGTTTTTT.

This clone was observed a few times. The J gene is TRBJ2-7, the V gene TRBV5-5; no clear D. The CDR3 is made up of 15 amino acids. Trimming cost V 4 bases and J 0 bases, with 14 bases left between them. Germline CDR1 is SGHKS and CDR2 is YYEKEE (reference sequence). CDR3 region: CASSPTVFSSYEQYF. The CDR3 bases are TGTGCCAGCAGCCCCACAGTCTTTAGCTCCTACGAGCAGTACTTC.

The chain couples TRBV19 to TRBJ2-2; 9 bases align to TRBD1. Germline trimming cut 10 bases from V and 4 bases from J; bases unmatched to any gene: 7. The CDR3 has 14 amino acids. Germline V lookup: CDR1 LNHDA, CDR2 SQIVND (reference sequence). CDR3 nucleotide sequence: TGTGCCATTCTCGACAGGGGGGGCACCGGGGAGCTGTTTTTT. Protein: CAILDRGGTGELFF. Variable domain in full (rest from reference TRBV19 and TRBJ2-2): DGGITQSPKYLFRKEGQNVTLSCEQNLNHDAMYWYRQDPGQGLRLIYYSQIVNDFQKGDIAEGYSVSREKKESFPLTVTSAQKNPTAFYLCAILDRGGTGELFFGEGSRLTVL.

The rearrangement uses TRBV27 and TRBJ1-2; 9 bases agree with TRBD1. Germline V gene data show CDR1 as MNHEY and CDR2 as SMNVEV (reference sequence). The V gene end was trimmed by 8 bases and the J gene end by 7 bases; junction bases not matched to a gene: 5. This CDR3 spans 12 amino acids. CDR3 DNA sequence: TGTGCCAGCCGTACAGGGGGCTTTGGCTACACCTTC. This translates into CASRTGGFGYTF.

Remarks on this clone: This same CDR3 is encoded by further DNA sequences in the sample. V usage is TRBV9 and J usage is TRBJ2-1; 12 bases match TRBD2. In germline, CDR1 is SGDLS, CDR2 YYNGEE. V shed 0 bases, J shed 2 bases, and the junction held 0 bases outside the gene matches. This CDR3 contains 16 residues. The CDR3 loop is CASSVGLAGAYNEQFF. CDR3 DNA: TGTGCCAGCAGCGTAGGACTAGCGGGAGCCTACAATGAGCAGTTCTTC.